This is a list of T cell receptor beta chains from one sample in a study of blood T cell repertoires in COVID-19. The data were produced by immunoSEQ multiplex PCR, yet TCRdb's version contains in-frame clones alone and is incomplete. The profile shows more than 200,000 clones, more than 85% of them singletons. The sample consisted of peripheral blood. Receptors originate from a woman aged 55 to 70 with COVID-19, enrolled during active disease. CDR3s include the opening cysteine and the closing phenylalanine or tryptophan. A D gene is named only where the DNA matches it firmly. Clone size is not always given. Where it is, it says once, few, many or a class for expanded clones.

CDR3 DNA: TGTGCCAGCAGTAACCCGGGGACAGGAGGGGGCGAGCAGTACTTC
CDR3 protein: CASSNPGTGGGEQYF
clone size: .
J gene: TRBJ2-7
V gene: TRBV6-2/TRBV6-3
D gene: TRBD1

CDR3 DNA: TGTGCCAGCAGCGCCGACAGGGGACAGCCCCAGCATTTT
CDR3 protein: CASSADRGQPQHF
clone size: .
J gene: TRBJ1-5
V gene: TRBV7-9
D gene: TRBD1

CDR3 DNA: TGTGCCAGCTCACCGGACAGGAAAGGAAACACCATATATTTT
CDR3 protein: CASSPDRKGNTIYF
clone size: .
J gene: TRBJ1-3
V gene: TRBV18
D gene: TRBD1

CDR3 DNA: TGTGCCAGCAGCCATGGGGGACTAGCCGGGGACATTCAGTACTTC
CDR3 protein: CASSHGGLAGDIQYF
clone size: .
J gene: TRBJ2-4
V gene: TRBV11-1
D gene: TRBD2

CDR3 DNA: TGTGCCTGGGGGAGGGGGTACGAGCAGTACTTC
CDR3 protein: CAWGRGYEQYF
clone size: .
J gene: TRBJ2-7
V gene: TRBV30
D gene: .

CDR3 DNA: TGTGCCAGCAGTTACGACGGGAACCCCGGAAGGACTGAAGCTTTCTTT
CDR3 protein: CASSYDGNPGRTEAFF
clone size: .
J gene: TRBJ1-1
V gene: TRBV6-2/TRBV6-3
D gene: .

CDR3 DNA: TGTGCCAGCTCTACCAGGGGGAGCACTGAAGCTTTCTTT
CDR3 protein: CASSTRGSTEAFF
clone size: .
J gene: TRBJ1-1
V gene: TRBV18
D gene: TRBD1

CDR3 DNA: TGTGCCAGCAGTACAGGGGCTATTCTAAACACCATATATTTT
CDR3 protein: CASSTGAILNTIYF
clone size: .
J gene: TRBJ1-3
V gene: TRBV28
D gene: TRBD1

CDR3 DNA: TGTGCCAGCAGTGAACTGGGACAGGACCACAATGAGCAGTTCTTC
CDR3 protein: CASSELGQDHNEQFF
clone size: once
J gene: TRBJ2-1
V gene: TRBV6-1
D gene: TRBD1

CDR3 DNA: TGTGCCAGCAGCGGCACAGGGAATAACCGGAATGAAAAACTGTTTTTT
CDR3 protein: CASSGTGNNRNEKLFF
clone size: .
J gene: TRBJ1-4
V gene: TRBV9
D gene: .

CDR3 DNA: TGTGCCAGCAGTTACTCTGGCAGAACCTACGAGCAGTACTTC
CDR3 protein: CASSYSGRTYEQYF
clone size: .
J gene: TRBJ2-7
V gene: TRBV6-5
D gene: .

CDR3 DNA: TGTGCCAGCAGTTTTCTGCGCGGGTCTGGGGCCAACGTCCTGACTTTC
CDR3 protein: CASSFLRGSGANVLTF
clone size: few
J gene: TRBJ2-6
V gene: TRBV28
D gene: .

CDR3 DNA: TGTGCCAGCAGCCTACTAGGGACCCAGTACTTC
CDR3 protein: CASSLLGTQYF
clone size: once
J gene: TRBJ2-5
V gene: TRBV5-6
D gene: .

CDR3 DNA: TGTGCCACCAGTGATTCCCTAGTCGCTGGCGCGGGAGGGCTGATAGATACGCAGTATTTT
CDR3 protein: CATSDSLVAGAGGLIDTQYF
clone size: .
J gene: TRBJ2-3
V gene: TRBV24-1
D gene: TRBD2

CDR3 DNA: TGTGCCAGCAGCAGGGAGGCCAGCTCCCAGCCCCAGCATTTT
CDR3 protein: CASSREASSQPQHF
clone size: .
J gene: TRBJ1-5
V gene: TRBV5-5
D gene: .

CDR3 DNA: TGTGCCAGCAGCCCCAGACTGGTCTACAATGAGCAGTTCTTC
CDR3 protein: CASSPRLVYNEQFF
clone size: .
J gene: TRBJ2-1
V gene: TRBV9
D gene: .

CDR3 DNA: TGTGCCAGCAGGACAGTTTCCGAAGCTTTCTTT
CDR3 protein: CASRTVSEAFF
clone size: .
J gene: TRBJ1-1
V gene: TRBV6-5
D gene: .